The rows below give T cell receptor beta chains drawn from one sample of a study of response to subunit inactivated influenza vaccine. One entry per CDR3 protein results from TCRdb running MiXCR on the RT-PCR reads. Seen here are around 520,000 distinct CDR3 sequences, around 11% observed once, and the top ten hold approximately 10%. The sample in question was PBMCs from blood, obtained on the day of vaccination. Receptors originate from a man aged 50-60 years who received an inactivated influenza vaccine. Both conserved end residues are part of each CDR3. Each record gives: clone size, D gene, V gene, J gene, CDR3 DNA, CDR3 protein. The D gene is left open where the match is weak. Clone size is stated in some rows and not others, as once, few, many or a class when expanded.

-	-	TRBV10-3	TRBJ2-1	TGTGCCATCAGTGAGTCAGACTGGCAAAAGTACAATGAGCAGTTCTTC	CAISESDWQKYNEQFF
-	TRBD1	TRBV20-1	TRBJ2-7	TGCAGTGCTAGAGGGAGGACAGGTGCGGGCGAGCAGTACTTC	CSARGRTGAGEQYF
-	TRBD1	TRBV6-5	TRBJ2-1	TGTGCCAGCAGTTACGAGACAGGGATAAATGAGCAGTTCTTC	CASSYETGINEQFF
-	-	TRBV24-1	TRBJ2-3	TGTGCCACCAGTGATTCCGTCCGGAGCACAGATACGCAGTATTTT	CATSDSVRSTDTQYF
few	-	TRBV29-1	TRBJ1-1	TGCAGCGTTGAAGACTCGATCCTAAAAGGCGCTGAAGCTTTCTTT	CSVEDSILKGAEAFF
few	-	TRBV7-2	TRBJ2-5	TGTGCCAGCAGCTTCGGGGCACTTGAGACCCAGTACTTC	CASSFGALETQYF
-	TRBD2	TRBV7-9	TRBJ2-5	TGTGCCAGCAGGTCCGGGACTAGTAGTCAAGAGACCCAGTACTTC	CASRSGTSSQETQYF
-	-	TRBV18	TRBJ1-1	TGTGCCAGCTCATTACAGGGTCCGAAGGGGACTGAAGCTTTCTTT	CASSLQGPKGTEAFF
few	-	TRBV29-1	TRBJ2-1	TGCCGGGTAACCTCCTACAATGAGCAGTTCTTC	CRVTSYNEQFF
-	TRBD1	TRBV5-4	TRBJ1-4	TGTGCCAGCGGAGACAGGGAGGAAAAACTGTTTTTT	CASGDREEKLFF
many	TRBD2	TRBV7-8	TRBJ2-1	TGTGCCAGCAGCTTATATCGGACTAGTCCGTCCTACAATGAGCAGTTCTTC	CASSLYRTSPSYNEQFF
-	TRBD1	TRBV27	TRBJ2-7	TGTGCCAGCAGTCAGGACAGGGCCCACGAGCAGTACTTC	CASSQDRAHEQYF
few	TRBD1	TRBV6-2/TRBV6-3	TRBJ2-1	TGTGCCAGCAGAAAAGAGTGGCAGGGGGATGAGCAGTTCTTC	CASRKEWQGDEQFF
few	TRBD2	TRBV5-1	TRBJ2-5	TGCGCCAGCAGCTCCAGCGGGAGTGTAGAGACCCAGTACTTC	CASSSSGSVETQYF
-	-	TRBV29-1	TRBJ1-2	TGCAGCGTTGTTGGAGGAGGGAACTATGGCTACACCTTC	CSVVGGGNYGYTF
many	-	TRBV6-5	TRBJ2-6	TGTGCCAGCAGTTATGAGATGGCTGGGGCCAACGTCCTGACTTTC	CASSYEMAGANVLTF
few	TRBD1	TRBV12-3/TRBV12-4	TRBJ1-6	TGTGCCAGCAGTATACAGGGGCTCGGTTCACCCCTCCACTTT	CASSIQGLGSPLHF
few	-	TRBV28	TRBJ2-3	TGTGCCAGCAGTTTATGGGCTACTAGCACAGATACGCAGTATTTT	CASSLWATSTDTQYF
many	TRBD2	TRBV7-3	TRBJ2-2	TGTGCCAGCAGCTACCTAGCGGGACCGAACACCGGGGAGCTGTTTTTT	CASSYLAGPNTGELFF
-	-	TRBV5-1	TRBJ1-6	TGCGCCAGCAGCTTTGACAGGAATAATTCACCCCTCCACTTT	CASSFDRNNSPLHF
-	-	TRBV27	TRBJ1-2	TGTGCCAGCAGTTCATTACCTGGGACACCAATGGGTTATGGCTACACCTTC	CASSSLPGTPMGYGYTF
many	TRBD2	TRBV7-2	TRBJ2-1	TGTGCCAGCAGCTTTAGCGGGAGCTACTACAATGAGCAGTTCTTC	CASSFSGSYYNEQFF
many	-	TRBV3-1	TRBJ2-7	TGTGCCAGCAGCCCGGGTGGCCCAAGCTACGAGCAGTACTTC	CASSPGGPSYEQYF
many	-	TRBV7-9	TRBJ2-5	TGTGCCAGCAGCTTAGGACCCCTGGACAGTCAAGAGACCCAGTACTTC	CASSLGPLDSQETQYF
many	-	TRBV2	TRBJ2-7	TGTGCCAGCAGGCAGGGGGGATTAGAGCAGTACTTC	CASRQGGLEQYF
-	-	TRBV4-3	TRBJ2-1	TGCGCCAGCAGCCAAGATACTCGGGGAAATTACAATGAGCAGTTCTTC	CASSQDTRGNYNEQFF